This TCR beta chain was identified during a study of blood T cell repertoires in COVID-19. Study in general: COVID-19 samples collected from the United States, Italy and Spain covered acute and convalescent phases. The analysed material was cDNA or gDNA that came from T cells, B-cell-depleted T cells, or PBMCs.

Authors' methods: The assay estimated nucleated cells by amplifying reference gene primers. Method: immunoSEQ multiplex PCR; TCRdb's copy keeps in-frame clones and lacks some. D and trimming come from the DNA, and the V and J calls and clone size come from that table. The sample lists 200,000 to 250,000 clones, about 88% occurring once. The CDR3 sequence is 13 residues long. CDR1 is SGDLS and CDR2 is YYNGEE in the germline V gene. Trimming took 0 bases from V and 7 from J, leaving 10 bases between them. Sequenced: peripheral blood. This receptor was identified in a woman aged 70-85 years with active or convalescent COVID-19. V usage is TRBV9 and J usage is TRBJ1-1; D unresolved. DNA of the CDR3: TGTGCCAGCAGCGTAGGGGGAGGAATTGAAGCTTTCTTT. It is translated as CASSVGGGIEAFF.